This T cell receptor (beta chain) was sequenced during a study of shared clonotypes between healthy human individuals. Study results and caveats: Even with large depth, rarefaction showed that sorted-subset sequencing was incomplete.

Donors were healthy HIV-negative adults without recently reported acute infections or vaccinations. The table lists this clone with many counts. Its antigen is not identified. This CDR3 has 15 residues. J gave up 7 bases and V 3 bases, and 13 bases lay outside the gene matches. From germline, CDR1 is SGDLS and CDR2 YYNGEE. TCRdb's copy holds only in-frame clones and misses some; the assay was immunoSEQ multiplex PCR. The sample holds about 1.1 million clones, roughly 80% seen once. The TCR comes from a man in his late teens or twenties in good health. Some clones in this sample may be carry-over from other donors' samples. V usage is TRBV9 and J usage is TRBJ2-7; the match to TRBD2 covers 7 bases. Material for sequencing was memory CD4+ T cells from PBMCs. Subset of the sample: CD45RA-negative fraction. The CDR3 nucleotides are TGTGCCAGCAGCGCCTCGGGACTACCCGTGGGGGAGCAGTACTTC. Translation: CASSASGLPVGEQYF.